A selection of T cell receptor beta chains follows, all from one sample in a study of CXCR3-negative and CXCR3-positive naive CD8 T cells. TCRdb re-analyzed the 5' RACE reads; it lists each CDR3 protein once, without DNA. The repertoire shows about 98,000 distinct CDR3 sequences; the top ten hold about 0.8%. Sequenced: naive CXCR3+ CD8+ T cells from blood. Source of these receptors: a human donor in good health. Some clones in this sample may be carry-over from other donors' samples. CDR3s include the opening cysteine and the closing phenylalanine or tryptophan. Each record gives: V gene, J gene, CDR3 protein.

TRBV9	TRBJ2-5	CASSERVGGSFGETQYF
TRBV27	TRBJ2-7	CASTHAGRGPYEQYF
TRBV6-6	TRBJ2-7	CASSYDRGQRYEQYF
TRBV4-3	TRBJ2-7	CASSPAGQGVDEQYF
TRBV4-1	TRBJ1-1	CASSQDPGRNGAFF
TRBV5-5	TRBJ2-7	CASSRTGQTYEQYF
TRBV5-4	TRBJ2-3	CASSTVDTQYF
TRBV15	TRBJ2-5	CATSRDRGVETQYF
TRBV27	TRBJ2-3	CASSLVSGNTQYF
TRBV11-3	TRBJ2-5	CASSGGLIAVQETQYF
TRBV28	TRBJ2-3	CASSLGTLDTQYF
TRBV19	TRBJ2-3	CASALPTVAGSTDTQYF
TRBV5-7	TRBJ2-5	CASSFTGISDQYF
TRBV4-3	TRBJ2-3	CASSQEHAASTDTQYF
TRBV6-5	TRBJ2-7	CASSYRVGRGYEQYF
TRBV15	TRBJ1-1	CATSTPNRGPTLMNTEAFF
TRBV28	TRBJ2-7	CASSLRGKFAYF
TRBV12-3/TRBV12-4	TRBJ2-1	CASSLGAGGANNEQFF
TRBV5-4	TRBJ2-4	CASSMDLSTKNIQYF
TRBV5-6	TRBJ2-5	CASSLNQGQETQYF
TRBV6-4	TRBJ2-2	CASSDSSRHTGELFF
TRBV5-1	TRBJ1-1	CASSFNLPDRNTEAFF
TRBV12-5	TRBJ1-1	CASGWVPGGQWNTEAFF
TRBV29-1	TRBJ2-1	CSVLRDNNEQFF
TRBV5-1	TRBJ2-1	CASSLGTSGGALF
TRBV28	TRBJ2-3	CASSSYTDTQYF
TRBV29-1	TRBJ2-1	CSAPGETGYNEQFF
TRBV6-6	TRBJ2-2	CASSQAPLAGWSTGELFF
TRBV29-1	TRBJ2-7	CSVMIQENTYEQYF
TRBV4-1	TRBJ2-1	CASSPLEGRVGEQFF
TRBV7-9	TRBJ1-1	CASSPKRANTEAFF
TRBV10-1	TRBJ1-6	CASSEMVNSPLHF
TRBV5-1	TRBJ2-1	CASSLGGRVNDEQFF
TRBV15	TRBJ2-7	CATSRDQLYEQYF
TRBV4-1	TRBJ1-1	CASSPLGDRGADEAFF
TRBV7-9	TRBJ2-3	CASSPGTTGGDTQYF
TRBV29-1	TRBJ2-1	CSVEGLDESVYNEQFF
TRBV10-3	TRBJ2-5	CAIAYGTKEDQETQYF
TRBV6-5	TRBJ2-7	CASSYSPGNEQYF
TRBV20-1	TRBJ2-1	CSARDLGQGANEQFF
TRBV4-1	TRBJ2-6	CASSQIQDSGANVLTF
TRBV6-4	TRBJ2-5	CASSEGVGGPKETQYF
TRBV12-3/TRBV12-4	TRBJ2-3	CASSFDSRTDTQYF
TRBV28	TRBJ2-5	CASSFWYRGSETQYF
TRBV11-2	TRBJ2-4	CASSPGGTGVQNIQYF
TRBV29-1	TRBJ2-1	CSVVGTSGGASYNEQFF
TRBV7-2	TRBJ2-7	CASSYLAGHPTYEQYF
TRBV20-1	TRBJ2-3	CSAKPPGRRNTDTQYF
TRBV4-3	TRBJ2-7	CASSQEVVTGLGYEQYF
TRBV29-1	TRBJ2-7	CSAGPSERSYEQYF
TRBV5-5	TRBJ1-1	CASSLVRGSVDTEAFF
TRBV9	TRBJ1-2	CASGRTRDNYGYTF
TRBV3-1	TRBJ2-5	CASSQLPPGLAAIQETQYF